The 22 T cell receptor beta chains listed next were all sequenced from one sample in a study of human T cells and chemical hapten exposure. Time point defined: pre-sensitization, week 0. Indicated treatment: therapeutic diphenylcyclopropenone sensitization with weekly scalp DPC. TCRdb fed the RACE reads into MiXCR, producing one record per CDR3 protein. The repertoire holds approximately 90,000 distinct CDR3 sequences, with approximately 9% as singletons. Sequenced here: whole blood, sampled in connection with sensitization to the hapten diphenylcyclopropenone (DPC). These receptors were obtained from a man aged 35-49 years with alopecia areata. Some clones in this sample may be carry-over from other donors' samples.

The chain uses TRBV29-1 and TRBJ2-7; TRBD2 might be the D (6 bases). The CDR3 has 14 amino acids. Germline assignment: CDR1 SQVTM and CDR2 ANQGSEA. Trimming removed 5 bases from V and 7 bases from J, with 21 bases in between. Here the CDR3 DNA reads TGCAGCGTTAGTGTTGAGGGCCGGGCGGGGGAGCAGTACTTC. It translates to CSVSVEGRAGEQYF.

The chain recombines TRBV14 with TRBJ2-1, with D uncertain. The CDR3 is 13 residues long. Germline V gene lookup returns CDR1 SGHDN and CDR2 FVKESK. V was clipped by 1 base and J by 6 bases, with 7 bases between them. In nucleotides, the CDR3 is TGTGCCAGCAGCCAAGCTGGGCGCAATGAGCAGTTCTTC. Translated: CASSQAGRNEQFF.

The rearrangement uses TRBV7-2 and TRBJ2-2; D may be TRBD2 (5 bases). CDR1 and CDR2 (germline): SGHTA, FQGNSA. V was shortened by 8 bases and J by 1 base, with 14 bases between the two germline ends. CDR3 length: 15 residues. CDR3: CASGPPRENTGELFF. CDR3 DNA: TGTGCCAGCGGCCCTCCACGGGAGAACACCGGGGAGCTGTTTTTT.

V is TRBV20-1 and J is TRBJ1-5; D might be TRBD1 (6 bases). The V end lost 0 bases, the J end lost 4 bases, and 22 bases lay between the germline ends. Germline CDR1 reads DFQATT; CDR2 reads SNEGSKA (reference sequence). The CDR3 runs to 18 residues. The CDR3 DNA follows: TGCAGTGCTAGAGATAGGCGGGCAGGGGAAATAGGAAATCAGCCCCAGCATTTT. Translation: CSARDRRAGEIGNQPQHF.

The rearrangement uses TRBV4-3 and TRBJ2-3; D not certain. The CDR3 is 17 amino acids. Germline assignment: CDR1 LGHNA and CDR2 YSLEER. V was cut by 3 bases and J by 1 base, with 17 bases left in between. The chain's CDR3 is CASSHRTLDFGTDTQYF. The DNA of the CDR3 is TGCGCCAGCAGCCACCGTACTTTAGACTTTGGCACAGATACGCAGTATTTT.

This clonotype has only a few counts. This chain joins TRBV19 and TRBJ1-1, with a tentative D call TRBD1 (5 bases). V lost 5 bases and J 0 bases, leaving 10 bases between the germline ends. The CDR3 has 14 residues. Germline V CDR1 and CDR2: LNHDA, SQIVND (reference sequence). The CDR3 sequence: CASSWGRMNTEAFF. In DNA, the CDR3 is TGTGCCAGTAGTTGGGGCAGAATGAACACTGAAGCTTTCTTT.

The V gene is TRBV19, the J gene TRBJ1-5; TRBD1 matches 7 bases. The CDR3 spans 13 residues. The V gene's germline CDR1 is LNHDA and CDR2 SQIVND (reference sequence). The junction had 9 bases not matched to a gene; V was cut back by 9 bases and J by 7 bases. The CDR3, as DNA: TGTGCCAGCACGACAGGGCGAAAACAGCCCCAGCATTTT. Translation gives CASTTGRKQPQHF.

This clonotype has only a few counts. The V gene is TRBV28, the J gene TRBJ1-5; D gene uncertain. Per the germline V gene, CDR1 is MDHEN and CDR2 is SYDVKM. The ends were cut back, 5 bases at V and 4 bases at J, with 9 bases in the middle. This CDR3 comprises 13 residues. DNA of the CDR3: TGTGCCAGCAGTAGCCCGGCGAATCAGCCCCAGCATTTT. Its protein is CASSSPANQPQHF.

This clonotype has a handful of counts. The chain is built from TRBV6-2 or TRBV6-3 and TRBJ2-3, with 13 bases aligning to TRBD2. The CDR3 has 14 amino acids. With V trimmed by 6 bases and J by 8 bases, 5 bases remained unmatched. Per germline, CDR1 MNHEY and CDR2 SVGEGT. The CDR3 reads CASSTTSGRTTQYF. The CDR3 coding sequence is TGTGCCAGCAGCACGACTAGCGGGAGGACTACGCAGTATTTT.

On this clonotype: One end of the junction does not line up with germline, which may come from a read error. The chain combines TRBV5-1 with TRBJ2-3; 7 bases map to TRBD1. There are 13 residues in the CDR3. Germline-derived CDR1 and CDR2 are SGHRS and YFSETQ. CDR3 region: CAGSYTGVQAQYF. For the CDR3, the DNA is TGCGCCGGCAGTTATACAGGGGTCCAGGCGCAGTATTTT.

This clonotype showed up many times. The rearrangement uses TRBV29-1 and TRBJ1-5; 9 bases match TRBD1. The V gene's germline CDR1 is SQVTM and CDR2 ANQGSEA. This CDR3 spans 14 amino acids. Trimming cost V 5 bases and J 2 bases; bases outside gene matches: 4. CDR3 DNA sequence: TGCAGCGTTATTACAGGGGGCGGCAATCAGCCCCAGCATTTT. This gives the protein CSVITGGGNQPQHF.

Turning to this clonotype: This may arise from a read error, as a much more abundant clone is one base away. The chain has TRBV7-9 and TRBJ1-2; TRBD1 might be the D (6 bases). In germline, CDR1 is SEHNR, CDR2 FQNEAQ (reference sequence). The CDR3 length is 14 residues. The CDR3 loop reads CAGSTPDRINGYTF. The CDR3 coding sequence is TGTGCCGGCAGCACCCCCGACAGGATAAATGGCTACACCTTC.

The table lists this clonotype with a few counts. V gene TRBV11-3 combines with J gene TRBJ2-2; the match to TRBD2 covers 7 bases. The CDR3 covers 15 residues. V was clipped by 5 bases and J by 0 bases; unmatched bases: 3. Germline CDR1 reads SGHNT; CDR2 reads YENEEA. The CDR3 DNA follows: TGTGCCAGCAGCGTAACTAGCGCGAACACCGGGGAGCTGTTTTTT. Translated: CASSVTSANTGELFF.

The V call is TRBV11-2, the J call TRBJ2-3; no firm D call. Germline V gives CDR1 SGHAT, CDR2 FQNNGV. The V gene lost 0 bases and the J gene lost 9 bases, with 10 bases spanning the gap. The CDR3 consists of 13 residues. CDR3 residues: CASSLDQGPTQYF. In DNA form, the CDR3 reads TGTGCCAGCAGCTTAGATCAAGGGCCGACGCAGTATTTT.

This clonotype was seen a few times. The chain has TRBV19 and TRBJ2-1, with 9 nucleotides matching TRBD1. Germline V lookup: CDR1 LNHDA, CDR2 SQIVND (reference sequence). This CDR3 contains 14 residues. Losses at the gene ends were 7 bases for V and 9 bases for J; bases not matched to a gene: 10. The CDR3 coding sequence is TGTGCCAGTATGGGGGGACAGGGTACCGTTGAGCAGTTCTTC. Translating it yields CASMGGQGTVEQFF.

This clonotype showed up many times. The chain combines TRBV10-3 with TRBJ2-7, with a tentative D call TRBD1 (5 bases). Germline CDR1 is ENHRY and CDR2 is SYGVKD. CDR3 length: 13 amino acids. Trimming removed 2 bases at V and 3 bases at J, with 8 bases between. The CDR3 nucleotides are TGTGCCATCAGTGAGGACAGTCGCTACGAGCAGTACGTC. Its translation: CAISEDSRYEQYV.

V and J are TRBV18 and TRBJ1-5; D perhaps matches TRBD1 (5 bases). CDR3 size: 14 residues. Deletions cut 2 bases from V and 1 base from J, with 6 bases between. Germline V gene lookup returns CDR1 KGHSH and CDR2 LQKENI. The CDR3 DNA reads TGTGCCAGCTCACCAGGGGGGAGCAATCAGCCCCAGCATTTT. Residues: CASSPGGSNQPQHF.

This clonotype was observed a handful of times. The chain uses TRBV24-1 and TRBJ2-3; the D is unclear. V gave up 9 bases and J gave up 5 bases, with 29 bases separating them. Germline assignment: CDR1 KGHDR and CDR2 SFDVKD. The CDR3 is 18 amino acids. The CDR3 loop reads CATASKKEQAGIRDTQYF. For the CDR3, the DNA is TGTGCCACCGCCTCGAAGAAGGAGCAGGCTGGCATTAGAGATACGCAGTATTTT.

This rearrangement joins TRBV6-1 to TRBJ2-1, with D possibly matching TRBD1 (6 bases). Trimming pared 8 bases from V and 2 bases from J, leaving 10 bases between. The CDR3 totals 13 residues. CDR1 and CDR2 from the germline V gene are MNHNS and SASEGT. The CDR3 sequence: CASRRTAYNEQFF. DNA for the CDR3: TGTGCCAGCCGCAGGACAGCCTACAATGAGCAGTTCTTC.

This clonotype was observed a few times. The CDR3 reads CASSPTSFVLNEQFF. CDR3 nucleotides: TGTGCCAGCAGCCCAACTAGCTTTGTGTTGAATGAGCAGTTCTTC. The V and J genes are TRBV7-9 and TRBJ2-1; D perhaps matches TRBD2 (6 bases). Trimming left V 5 bases short and J 7 bases short, with 18 bases between. From germline, CDR1 is SEHNR and CDR2 FQNEAQ (reference sequence). This CDR3 has 15 amino acids.

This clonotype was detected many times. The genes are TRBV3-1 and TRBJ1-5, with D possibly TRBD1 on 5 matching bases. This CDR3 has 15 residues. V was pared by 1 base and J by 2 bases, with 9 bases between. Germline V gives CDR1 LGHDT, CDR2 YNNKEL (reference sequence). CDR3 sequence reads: CASSQGGGGNQPQHF. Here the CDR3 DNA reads TGTGCCAGCAGCCAAGGCGGAGGGGGCAATCAGCCCCAGCATTTT. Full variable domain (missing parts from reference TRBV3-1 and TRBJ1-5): DTAVSQTPKYLVTQMGNDKSIKCEQNLGHDTMYWYKQDSKKFLKIMFSYNNKELIINETVPNRFSPKSPDKAHLNLHINSLELGDSAVYFCASSQGGGGNQPQHFGDGTRLSIL.

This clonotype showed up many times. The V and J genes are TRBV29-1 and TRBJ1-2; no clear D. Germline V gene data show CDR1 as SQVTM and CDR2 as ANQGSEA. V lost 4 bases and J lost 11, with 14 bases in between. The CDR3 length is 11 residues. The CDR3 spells CSVGEARRYTF. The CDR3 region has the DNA TGCAGCGTTGGCGAAGCTAGGAGATACACCTTC.